Sequencing of this T cell receptor beta chain was carried out in a study of T-cell memory formation after mild COVID-19. The study's findings and limits: A subset of responding clones appeared in pre-infection memory, suggesting cross-reactive memory joined. Clones that got smaller from day 15 to 85 had even CD4/CD8, while clones growing later tipped toward CD4+. CD4+ contracting clones were found mainly in CM and EM, and CD8+ ones in EMRA.

TCRdb re-called the 5' RACE reads with MiXCR, one entry per CDR3 protein. Of about 350,000 distinct CDR3 sequences in the sample, around 15% were seen once. This clonotype was seen a few times. No antigen is known for it. The CDR3 has 15 residues. The germline V gene encodes CDR1 WSHSY and CDR2 SAAADI. Trimming at V came to 5 bases and at J to 9 bases, leaving 7 bases not matched to a gene. The chain employs TRBV10-2 and TRBJ2-1; 13 nucleotides align to TRBD2. Input material: PBMCs or a T cell subset sorted from them (not recorded which). The TCR originated in a man aged 18-30 years who had mild COVID-19 (a few samples of this study predate the infection). Cell type and time point are not known. The CDR3 spells CASSPGLAGVAEQFF. CDR3 nucleotide sequence: TGCGCCAGCAGTCCCGGACTAGCGGGGGTGGCTGAGCAGTTCTTC.